What follows is one T cell receptor (beta chain) and its context. This entry belongs to a study of blood T cell repertoires in COVID-19. Study-level information: Acute-phase and convalescent COVID-19 samples originated in the United States, Italy and Spain. PBMCs, B-cell-depleted T cells, or T cells provided the cDNA or gDNA that made up the material.

The V gene end was trimmed by 4 bases and the J gene end by 7 bases; junction bases not matched to a gene: 3. Germline V gene data show CDR1 as SGHTA and CDR2 as FQGNSA. This CDR3 comprises 15 residues. Per the authors' pipeline: Amplification of reference gene primers provided the estimated nucleated cell counts. Repertoires were generated with immunoSEQ multiplex PCR, while TCRdb's copy carries only in-frame clones and drops some. The D gene and trimming were derived from the DNA, and the V and J assignments and clone size from that table. The data show over 110,000 clones, approximately 90% seen once.

This TCR came from a human donor in a cohort sampled during active COVID-19. The V and J genes are TRBV7-2 and TRBJ2-1; 14 bases map to TRBD2. Material for sequencing was peripheral blood. The CDR3 coding sequence is TGTGCCAGCAGCTCCCGACTAGCGGGGGGGAATGAGCAGTTCTTC. Protein: CASSSRLAGGNEQFF.